This passage covers 7 T cell receptor beta chains from one sample sequenced in a study of cytotoxic CD8 clonotypes in ibrutinib-treated CLL. Sequencing was performed with immunoSEQ multiplex PCR; in TCRdb, only in-frame clones are kept and a portion is missing. Among around 200,000 clones listed, 75% to 85% were seen once. The sequencing used PBMCs, collected after 12 months of ibrutinib treatment. Every receptor here comes from a human donor with chronic lymphocytic leukemia.

The V gene is TRBV5-1, the J gene TRBJ2-5; tentatively, D is TRBD2 (8 bases). This CDR3 contains 15 residues. With 4 bases removed from V and 5 bases from J, the gap between germline ends came to 18 bases. Germline V gene data show CDR1 as SGHRS and CDR2 as YFSETQ. The CDR3 nucleotides read TGCGCCAGCAGCCCAGGAGGGGGCGGGAGGGAGACCCAGTACTTC. This codes for CASSPGGGGRETQYF.

The chain uses TRBV30 and TRBJ1-5; D call uncertain. The CDR3 consists of 15 residues. From germline, CDR1 is GTSNPN and CDR2 SVGIG (reference sequence). Trimming took 0 bases from V and 0 from J, leaving 9 bases between them. Here the CDR3 DNA reads TGTGCCTGGAGTGTGGGTCGTTTTAGCAATCAGCCCCAGCATTTT. This gives the protein CAWSVGRFSNQPQHF.

The DNA of the CDR3 is TGCGCCAGCAGCAATACAGGGGGCGATGAAAAACTGTTTTTT. The encoded protein is CASSNTGGDEKLFF. The chain joins TRBV5-1 to TRBJ1-4; 9 nucleotides agree with TRBD1. CDR3 size: 14 residues. Trimming took 4 bases from V and 6 from J; bases not matched to a gene: 4. Per germline, CDR1 SGHRS and CDR2 YFSETQ.

The chain recombines TRBV6-6 with TRBJ2-7; D gene uncertain. This CDR3 region has 9 residues. V was cut by 11 bases and J by 3 bases, with 5 bases left in between. The germline V gene has CDR1 MNHNY and CDR2 SVGAGI (reference sequence). CDR3 sequence (DNA): TGTGCCGTGGGCTACGAGCAGTACTTC. Translation: CAVGYEQYF.

This clone was recorded only once. CDR3 nucleotide sequence: TGTGCCAGCAGTTACTCGACAGGGTGGGTCGACGAGCAGTACTTC. Its translation is CASSYSTGWVDEQYF. The genes are TRBV6-6 and TRBJ2-7, with TRBD1 matching over 7 bases. Germline V CDR1 and CDR2: MNHNY, SVGAGI (reference sequence). V lost 0 bases to trimming and J lost 5 bases; unmatched junction nucleotides: 7. The CDR3 contains 15 residues.

The chain combines TRBV19 with TRBJ1-2; 7 nucleotides match TRBD1. The CDR3 length is 15 residues. V was clipped by 2 bases and J by 4 bases; unmatched bases: 7. Germline CDR1 LNHDA, CDR2 SQIVND (reference sequence). CDR3 nucleotides: TGTGCCAGTAGTATAACCCCCCGGGACAGCTATGGCTACACCTTC. Its protein product is CASSITPRDSYGYTF.

The chain has TRBV9 and TRBJ1-3; TRBD1 matches at 7 bases. V shed 0 bases and J 0 bases; nucleotides not matched to a gene: 6. Germline V lookup: CDR1 SGDLS, CDR2 YYNGEE. The CDR3 covers 17 residues. The CDR3 bases are TGTGCCAGCAGCGTAGAGGGGGGACAGAGCTCTGGAAACACCATATATTTT. Translating gives CASSVEGGQSSGNTIYF.